The subject of this entry is one T cell receptor (beta chain). These data belong to a study of blood T cell repertoires in COVID-19. Sequencing used immunoSEQ multiplex PCR; TCRdb keeps in-frame clones, though not all of them. The sample carries roughly 50,000 clones, approximately 91% recorded once. This CDR3 has 16 residues. From germline, CDR1 is LGHDT and CDR2 YNNKEL (reference sequence). Trimming pared 2 bases from V and 10 bases from J, leaving 24 bases between. This clonotype was sampled from a woman in her fifties or sixties with active COVID-19. The sequencing sample was made of peripheral blood. V and J are TRBV3-1 (or the pseudogene TRBV3-2) and TRBJ2-7; possible D gene TRBD1, 6 bases. The CDR3 sequence: CASSQSQGLLSRYQYF. Written as DNA, the CDR3 is TGTGCCAGCAGCCAATCCCAGGGGCTCCTGAGCCGGTACCAGTACTTC.